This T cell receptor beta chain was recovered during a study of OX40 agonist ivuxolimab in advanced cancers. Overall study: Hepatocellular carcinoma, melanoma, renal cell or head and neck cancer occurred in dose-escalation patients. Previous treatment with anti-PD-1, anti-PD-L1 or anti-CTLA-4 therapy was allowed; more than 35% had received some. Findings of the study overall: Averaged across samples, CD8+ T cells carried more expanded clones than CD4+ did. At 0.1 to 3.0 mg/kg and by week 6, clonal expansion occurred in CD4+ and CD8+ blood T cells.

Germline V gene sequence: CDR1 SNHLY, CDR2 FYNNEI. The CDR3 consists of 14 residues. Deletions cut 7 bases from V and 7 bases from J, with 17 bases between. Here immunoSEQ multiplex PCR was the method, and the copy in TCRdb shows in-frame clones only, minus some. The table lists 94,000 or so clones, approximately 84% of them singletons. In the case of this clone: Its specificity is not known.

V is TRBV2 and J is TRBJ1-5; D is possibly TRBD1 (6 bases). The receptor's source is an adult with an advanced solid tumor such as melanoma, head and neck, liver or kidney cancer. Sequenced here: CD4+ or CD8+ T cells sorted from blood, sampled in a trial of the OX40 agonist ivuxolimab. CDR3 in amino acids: CASNTEGDGQPQHF. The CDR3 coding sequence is TGTGCCAGCAACACCGAGGGGGATGGACAGCCCCAGCATTTT.